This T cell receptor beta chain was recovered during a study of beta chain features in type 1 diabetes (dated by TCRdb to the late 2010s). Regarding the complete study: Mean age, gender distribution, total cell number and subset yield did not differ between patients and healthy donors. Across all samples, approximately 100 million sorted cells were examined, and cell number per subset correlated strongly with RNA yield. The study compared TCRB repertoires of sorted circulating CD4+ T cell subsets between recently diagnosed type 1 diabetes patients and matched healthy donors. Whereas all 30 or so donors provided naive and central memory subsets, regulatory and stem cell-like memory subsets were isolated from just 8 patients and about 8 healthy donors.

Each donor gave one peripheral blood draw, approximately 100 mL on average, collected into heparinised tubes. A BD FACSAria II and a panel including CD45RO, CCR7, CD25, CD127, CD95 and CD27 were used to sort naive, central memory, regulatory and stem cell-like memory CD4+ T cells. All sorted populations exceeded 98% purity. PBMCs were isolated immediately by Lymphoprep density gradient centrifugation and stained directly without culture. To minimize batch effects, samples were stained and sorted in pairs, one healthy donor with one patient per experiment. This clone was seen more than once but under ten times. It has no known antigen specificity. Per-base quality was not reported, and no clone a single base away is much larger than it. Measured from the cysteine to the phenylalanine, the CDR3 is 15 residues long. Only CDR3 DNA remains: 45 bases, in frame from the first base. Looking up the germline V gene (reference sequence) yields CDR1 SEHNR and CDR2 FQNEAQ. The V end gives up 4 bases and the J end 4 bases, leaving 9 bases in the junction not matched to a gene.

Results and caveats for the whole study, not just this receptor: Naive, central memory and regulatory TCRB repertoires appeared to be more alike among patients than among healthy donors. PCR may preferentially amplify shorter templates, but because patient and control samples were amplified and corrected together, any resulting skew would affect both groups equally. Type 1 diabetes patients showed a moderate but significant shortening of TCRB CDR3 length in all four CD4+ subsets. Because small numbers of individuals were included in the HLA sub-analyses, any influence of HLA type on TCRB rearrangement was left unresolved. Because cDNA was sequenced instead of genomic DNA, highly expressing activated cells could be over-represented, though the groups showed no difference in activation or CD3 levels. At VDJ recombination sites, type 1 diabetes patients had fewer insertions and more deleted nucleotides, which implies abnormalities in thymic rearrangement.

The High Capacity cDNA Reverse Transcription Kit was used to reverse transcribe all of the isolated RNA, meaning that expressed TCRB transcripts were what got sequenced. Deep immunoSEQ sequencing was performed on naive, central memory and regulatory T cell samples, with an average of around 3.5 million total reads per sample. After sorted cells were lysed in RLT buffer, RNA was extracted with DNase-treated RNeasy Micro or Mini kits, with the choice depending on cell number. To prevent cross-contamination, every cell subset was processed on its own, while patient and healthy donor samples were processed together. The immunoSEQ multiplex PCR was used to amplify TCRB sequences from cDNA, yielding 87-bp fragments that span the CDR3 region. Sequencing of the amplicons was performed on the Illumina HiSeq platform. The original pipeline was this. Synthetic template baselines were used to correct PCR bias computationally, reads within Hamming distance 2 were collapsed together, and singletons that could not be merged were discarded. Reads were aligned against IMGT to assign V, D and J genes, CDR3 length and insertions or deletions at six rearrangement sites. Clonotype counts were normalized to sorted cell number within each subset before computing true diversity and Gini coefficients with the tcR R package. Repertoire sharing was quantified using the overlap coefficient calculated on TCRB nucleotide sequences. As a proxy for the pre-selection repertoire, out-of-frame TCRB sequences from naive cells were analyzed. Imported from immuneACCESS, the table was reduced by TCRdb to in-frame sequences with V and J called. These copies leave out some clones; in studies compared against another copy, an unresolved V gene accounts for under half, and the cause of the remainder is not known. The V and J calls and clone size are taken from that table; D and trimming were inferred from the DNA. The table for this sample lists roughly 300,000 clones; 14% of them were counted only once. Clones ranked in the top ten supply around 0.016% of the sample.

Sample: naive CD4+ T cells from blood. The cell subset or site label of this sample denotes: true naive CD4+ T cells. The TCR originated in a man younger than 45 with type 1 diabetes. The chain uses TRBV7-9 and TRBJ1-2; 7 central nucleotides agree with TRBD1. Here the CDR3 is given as CASSWTGIHLYGYTF. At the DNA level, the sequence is TGTGCCAGCAGCTGGACAGGTATCCACCTCTATGGCTACACCTTC.